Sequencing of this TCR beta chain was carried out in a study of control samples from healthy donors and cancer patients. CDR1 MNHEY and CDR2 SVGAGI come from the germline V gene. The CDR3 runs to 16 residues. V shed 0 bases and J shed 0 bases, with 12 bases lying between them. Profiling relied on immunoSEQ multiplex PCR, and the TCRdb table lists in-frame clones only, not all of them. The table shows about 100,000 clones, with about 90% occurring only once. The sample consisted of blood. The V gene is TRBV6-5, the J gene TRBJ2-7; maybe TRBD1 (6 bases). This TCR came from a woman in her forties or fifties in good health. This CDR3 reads CASSYSDRPRSYEQYF. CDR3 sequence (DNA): TGTGCCAGCAGTTACTCCGACAGGCCCCGCTCCTACGAGCAGTACTTC.